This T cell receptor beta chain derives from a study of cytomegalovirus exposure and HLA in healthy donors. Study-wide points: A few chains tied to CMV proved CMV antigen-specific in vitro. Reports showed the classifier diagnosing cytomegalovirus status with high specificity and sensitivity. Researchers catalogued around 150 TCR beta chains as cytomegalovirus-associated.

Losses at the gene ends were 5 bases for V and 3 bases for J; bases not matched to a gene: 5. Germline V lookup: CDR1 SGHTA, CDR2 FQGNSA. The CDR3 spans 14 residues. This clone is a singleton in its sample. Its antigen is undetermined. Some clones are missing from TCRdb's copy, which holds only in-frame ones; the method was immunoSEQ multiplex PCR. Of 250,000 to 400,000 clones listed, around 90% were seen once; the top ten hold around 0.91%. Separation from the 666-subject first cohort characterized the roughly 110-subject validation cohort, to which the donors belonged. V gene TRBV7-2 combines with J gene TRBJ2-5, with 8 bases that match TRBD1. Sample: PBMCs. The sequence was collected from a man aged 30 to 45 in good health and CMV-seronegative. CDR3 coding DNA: TGTGCCAGCAGCACAGACAGGGGTGAAGAGACCCAGTACTTC. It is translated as CASSTDRGEETQYF. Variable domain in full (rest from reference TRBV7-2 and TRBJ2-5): GAGVSQSPSNKVTEKGKDVELRCDPISGHTALYWYRQSLGQGLEFLIYFQGNSAPDKSGLPSDRFSAERTGGSVSTLTIQRTQQEDSAVYLCASSTDRGEETQYFGPGTRLLVL.